The 14 T cell receptor beta chains below were found in one sample sequenced in a study of blood T cell repertoires in COVID-19. The repertoire was sequenced with immunoSEQ multiplex PCR; TCRdb's copy has only in-frame clones and lacks some. The table includes 230,000 or so clones, around 80% detected once. Sequencing was performed on peripheral blood. These receptors were collected from a man aged 25-45 years with active or convalescent COVID-19.

The genes are TRBV7-9 and TRBJ2-2; TRBD1 might be the D (5 bases). The V end lost 3 bases, the J end lost 5 bases, and 19 bases lay between the germline ends. The V gene's germline CDR1 is SEHNR and CDR2 FQNEAQ (reference sequence). The CDR3 loop spans 17 amino acids. The DNA of the CDR3 is TGTGCCAGCAGCTTCGGGTCTGGGCAGGGTTGGACCGGGGAGCTGTTTTTT. Its translation is CASSFGSGQGWTGELFF.

The chain joins TRBV28 to TRBJ2-3, with D perhaps matching TRBD2 (7 bases). The CDR3 totals 14 residues. Trimming pared 3 bases from V and 9 bases from J, leaving 16 bases between. Germline CDR1 is MDHEN and CDR2 is SYDVKM. The CDR3 DNA follows: TGTGCCAGCAGTTTGGGTGGGGGGGCTGGCACGCAGTATTTT. Amino acid sequence: CASSLGGGAGTQYF.

This clone was counted a single time. The gene calls are TRBV10-3 and TRBJ2-7; 11 nucleotides agree with TRBD1. From germline, CDR1 is ENHRY and CDR2 SYGVKD. CDR3 size: 15 residues. The V and J ends lost 3 bases and 3 bases, in that order; junction bases with no gene match: 4. CDR3 region: CAISDPGTGGYEQYF. For the CDR3, the DNA is TGTGCCATCAGTGACCCCGGGACAGGGGGCTACGAGCAGTACTTC.

The V call is TRBV28, the J call TRBJ2-3, with D maybe TRBD1 (6 bases). Germline V gene sequence: CDR1 MDHEN, CDR2 SYDVKM. Trimming removed 8 bases from V and 6 bases from J, with 21 bases in between. CDR3 length: 15 residues. DNA for the CDR3: TGTGCCAGCCAAACCCCACAACAGGGTTGGGATACGCAGTATTTT. It yields the protein CASQTPQQGWDTQYF.

This clone has a handful of counts. V usage is TRBV24-1 and J usage is TRBJ1-3, with D perhaps TRBD1 (5 bases). This CDR3 spans 15 amino acids. V shed 4 bases and J shed 4 bases, with 13 bases lying between them. Germline V gene lookup returns CDR1 KGHDR and CDR2 SFDVKD. The CDR3 nucleotides read TGTGCCACCAGTGACTCGAAGGGGTCCGGAAACACCATATATTTT. Its translation: CATSDSKGSGNTIYF.

As DNA, the CDR3 is TGCAGCGCCGGACAGAACACTGAAGCTTTCTTT. Residues: CSAGQNTEAFF. J is TRBJ1-1 and V is TRBV29-1; D is possibly TRBD1 (5 bases). The CDR3 is 11 amino acids. CDR1 is SQVTM and CDR2 is ANQGSEA in the germline V gene. V lost 7 bases and J 1 base, leaving 7 bases between the germline ends.

The CDR3 coding sequence is TGCGCCAGCAGCCAAGCACCGGCGGGAGGGTCTGGGGAGCTGTTTTTT. This sequence encodes CASSQAPAGGSGELFF. This sequence joins TRBV4-1 and TRBJ2-2, with TRBD2 identical over 9 bases. The V and J ends lost 1 base and 8 bases, in that order; junction bases with no gene match: 8. Germline loops: CDR1 MGHRA, CDR2 YSYEKL. The CDR3 totals 16 residues.

The chain is built from TRBV6-6 and TRBJ1-6; TRBD1 matches at 7 bases. Germline values: CDR1 MNHNY, CDR2 SVGAGI (reference sequence). The V gene end was trimmed by 4 bases and the J gene end by 4 bases; junction bases not matched to a gene: 7. The CDR3 is 16 amino acids. CDR3 in DNA: TGTGCCAGCAGTTTCAAGACAGGGCCATATAATTCACCCCTCCACTTT. Encoded protein: CASSFKTGPYNSPLHF.

The gene calls are TRBV21-1 and TRBJ1-6; TRBD1, as called in the table, went unchecked against the DNA. TRBV21-1 is designated a pseudogene. This CDR3 spans 20 amino acids. DNA for the CDR3: TGTGCCAGCAGCAAAGAGGGGGGTGGTATACAGGGGCTGAATAATTCACCCCTCCACTTT. Its protein product is CASSKEGGGIQGLNNSPLHF.

The chain joins TRBV6-5 to TRBJ1-4; D gene ambiguous. Germline CDR1 reads MNHEY; CDR2 reads SVGAGI. The CDR3 has 12 residues. The ends were cut back, 6 bases at V and 8 bases at J, with 10 bases in the middle. The CDR3 here is CASRETPEKLFF. CDR3 nucleotides: TGTGCCAGCAGAGAGACACCCGAAAAACTGTTTTTT.

The genes are TRBV9 and TRBJ1-4; D may be TRBD1 (5 bases). Trimming removed 3 bases from V and 3 bases from J, with 15 bases in between. Germline V gene data show CDR1 as SGDLS and CDR2 as YYNGEE. The CDR3 has 16 amino acids. The CDR3 DNA sequence: TGTGCCAGCAGCGCAGATATAGGGGCGGCTAATGAAAAACTGTTTTTT. It yields the protein CASSADIGAANEKLFF. The full variable domain, completed using reference TRBV9 and TRBJ1-4, is DSGVTQTPKHLITATGQRVTLRCSPRSGDLSVYWYQQSLDQGLQFLIQYYNGEERAKGNILERFSAQQFPDLHSELNLSSLELGDSALYFCASSADIGAANEKLFFGSGTQLSVL.

The table lists this clone with a few counts. This sequence joins TRBV20-1 and TRBJ2-2, with TRBD2 matching over 10 bases. The V gene end was trimmed by 3 bases and the J gene end by 6 bases; junction bases not matched to a gene: 7. Germline V gene data show CDR1 as DFQATT and CDR2 as SNEGSKA (reference sequence). The CDR3 covers 15 residues. CDR3 nucleotide sequence: TGCAGTGCTAGTCCGCTAGCGGGGGTGGCCGGGGAGCTGTTTTTT. Translating it yields CSASPLAGVAGELFF.

The chain joins TRBV19 to TRBJ1-2; D possibly corresponds to TRBD1 (6 bases). From germline, CDR1 is LNHDA and CDR2 SQIVND (reference sequence). This CDR3 is built from 14 residues. The V and J ends lost 8 bases and 6 bases respectively, with 19 bases between them. The CDR3 protein is CASSPYGTIDGYTF. DNA for the CDR3: TGTGCCAGTTCTCCCTACGGGACAATCGATGGCTACACCTTC.

V and J are TRBV6-6 and TRBJ2-7; D is unresolved. CDR1 and CDR2 (germline): MNHNY, SVGAGI (reference sequence). The CDR3 extends over 14 amino acids. Trimming removed 4 bases from V and 2 bases from J, with 12 bases in between. The CDR3 coding sequence is TGTGCCAGCAGTTTGAGAGGAATACCCTACGAGCAGTACTTC. It specifies CASSLRGIPYEQYF.